The 20 T cell receptor beta chains below come from one sample, sequenced in a study of response to subunit inactivated influenza vaccine (dated by TCRdb to 2017 to 2018). The library relied on RT-PCR. For sequencing, an Illumina HiSeq 2500 was employed. Starting from the raw public reads, TCRdb applied fastp trimming at Q25, assembled clones with MiXCR and retained in-frame beta chains. Identical CDR3 protein sequences are pooled into one entry, listed with their most common genes and DNA. Recorded for this sample are around 480,000 distinct CDR3 sequences; about 15% of them occurred a single time. Of the sample, less than 4% is held by the ten largest clones. The starting material was CD4+ T cells sorted from PBMCs, obtained approximately 25 months after vaccination. These receptors were collected from a man aged 45 to 75 who received an inactivated influenza vaccine. Donor details come from another sample of the same person, matched by shared clones.

The gene calls are TRBV20-1 and TRBJ2-2; 7 bases agree with TRBD1. The CDR3 consists of 15 residues. V lost 5 bases to trimming and J lost 2 bases; unmatched junction nucleotides: 8. Germline V gene data show CDR1 as DFQATT and CDR2 as SNEGSKA (reference sequence). In nucleotides, the CDR3 is TGCAGTGCTTCGACGGGGACAGCAAACACCGGGGAGCTGTTTTTT. The encoded protein is CSASTGTANTGELFF.

This clonotype was counted a few times. This chain connects TRBV5-5 to TRBJ2-5; 11 nucleotides agree with TRBD2. Germline V gives CDR1 SGHKS, CDR2 YYEKEE (reference sequence). V lost 4 bases to trimming and J lost 3 bases; unmatched junction nucleotides: 5. CDR3 length equals 15 residues. CDR3 amino acids: CASSILTSGKETQYF. The CDR3 DNA sequence: TGTGCCAGCAGCATCCTGACTAGCGGGAAAGAGACCCAGTACTTC.

The CDR3 here is CASIGSGHTQYF. The CDR3 region has the DNA TGTGCCAGCATAGGGAGTGGACATACGCAGTATTTT. The chain employs TRBV25-1 and TRBJ2-3; the D gene is possibly TRBD2 (5 bases). CDR1 MGHDK and CDR2 SYGVNS come from the germline V gene. Trimming took off 7 bases at V and 7 bases at J, with 12 bases between the two ends. The CDR3 consists of 12 residues.

The chain combines TRBV6-2 or TRBV6-3 with TRBJ2-7; D may be TRBD1 or TRBD2 (5 bases each). Trimming took off 2 bases at V and 2 bases at J, with 16 bases between the two ends. The germline gives CDR1 MNHEY, CDR2 SVGEGT. The CDR3 extends over 16 amino acids. The CDR3 loop reads CASSYPKPGPTYEQYF. In nucleotides, the CDR3 is TGTGCCAGCAGTTACCCCAAACCGGGACCCACCTACGAGCAGTACTTC.

The table lists this clonotype with a few counts. The chain employs TRBV12-3 or TRBV12-4 and TRBJ1-2, with D possibly TRBD1 on 6 matching bases. CDR3 size: 12 residues. V lost 6 bases and J 4 bases, leaving 9 bases between the germline ends. The CDR3 region has the DNA TGTGCCAGCAGGGGGGCCTCCTATGGCTACACCTTC. Amino acids: CASRGASYGYTF.

This clonotype was seen a few times. The chain links TRBV6-4 to TRBJ2-1, with TRBD2 matching 8 bases. V shed 3 bases and J 0 bases; nucleotides not matched to a gene: 4. The CDR3 is 16 residues long. Germline CDR1 reads MRHNA; CDR2 reads SNTAGT. The CDR3 DNA is TGTGCCAGCAGTGATTCCGGGAGGGGCTCCTACAATGAGCAGTTCTTC. It yields the protein CASSDSGRGSYNEQFF.

The chain joins TRBV11-2 to TRBJ2-7; D not certain. This CDR3 comprises 14 residues. The V gene's germline CDR1 is SGHAT and CDR2 FQNNGV. V shed 5 bases and J shed 6 bases, with 17 bases lying between them. The CDR3 loop is CASSRGPQHGEQYF. The DNA of the CDR3 is TGTGCCAGCAGCCGCGGACCGCAGCATGGCGAGCAGTACTTC. The full variable domain, its missing parts supplied by reference TRBV11-2 and TRBJ2-7, is EAGVAQSPRYKIIEKRQSVAFWCNPISGHATLYWYQQILGQGPKLLIQFQNNGVVDDSQLPKDRFSAERLKGVDSTLKIQPAKLEDSAVYLCASSRGPQHGEQYFGPGTRLTVT.

V is TRBV7-2 and J is TRBJ1-2; TRBD1 matches 8 bases. This CDR3 comprises 14 residues. Germline loops: CDR1 SGHTA, CDR2 FQGNSA. V trimming: 0 bases; J trimming: 7 bases; junction bases outside the gene matches: 4. CDR3 region: CASSLARTGSGYTF. In DNA form, the CDR3 reads TGTGCCAGCAGCTTAGCCCGGACAGGGAGTGGCTACACCTTC.

V and J are TRBV5-1 and TRBJ1-3, with a weak D call TRBD1 (5 bases). Trimming took off 4 bases at V and 2 bases at J, with 13 bases between the two ends. The CDR3 runs 15 residues. CDR1 is SGHRS, CDR2 YFSETQ, per germline. The CDR3 sequence: CASSEMGRAGNTIYF. The DNA for the CDR3 is TGCGCCAGCAGCGAGATGGGGCGCGCTGGAAACACCATATATTTT.

This rearrangement joins TRBV7-8 to TRBJ1-2; TRBD1 is a possible D gene (5 bases). Germline CDR1 and CDR2: SGHVS and FQNEAQ. This CDR3 is built from 12 residues. The V end lost 2 bases, the J end lost 6 bases, and 7 bases lay between the germline ends. This CDR3 is CASSLMGDGYTF. The DNA of the CDR3 is TGTGCCAGCAGCTTAATGGGGGATGGCTACACCTTC.

This clonotype was detected a few times. CDR3 amino acids: CASRRGLAGANTGELFF. CDR3 DNA sequence: TGTGCCAGCAGGAGGGGGCTAGCGGGAGCGAACACCGGGGAGCTGTTTTTT. J is TRBJ2-2 and V is TRBV2; 10 bases align to TRBD2. Unmatched junction bases numbered 7, after V lost 6 bases and J lost 0 bases. CDR1 is SNHLY, CDR2 FYNNEI, per germline. The CDR3 loop spans 17 amino acids.

The rearrangement joins TRBV19 to TRBJ1-4; perhaps TRBD1 as D (5 bases). Trimming left V 6 bases short and J 5 bases short, with 16 bases between. Per the germline V gene, CDR1 is LNHDA and CDR2 is SQIVND (reference sequence). CDR3 length: 15 amino acids. CDR3 in amino acids: CASRNEGRVNEKLFF. In DNA, the CDR3 is TGTGCCAGTAGGAACGAGGGACGGGTGAATGAAAAACTGTTTTTT.

The sample holds a few counts of this clonotype. V usage is TRBV20-1 and J usage is TRBJ1-1; D may be TRBD1 (6 bases). The germline V gene encodes CDR1 DFQATT and CDR2 SNEGSKA (reference sequence). The CDR3 runs 15 residues. Between the trimmed V and J ends, which lost 6 bases and 0 bases, there was a span of 17 bases. The CDR3 DNA sequence: TGCAGTGCCCCGCCCGGGACAACGATGAACACTGAAGCTTTCTTT. This sequence encodes CSAPPGTTMNTEAFF.

There are a few counts of this clonotype. CDR3: CASSRGGNYGYTF. Written as DNA, the CDR3 is TGTGCCAGCAGCAGAGGCGGTAACTATGGCTACACCTTC. The chain uses TRBV5-6 and TRBJ1-2; D ambiguous. The germline V gene encodes CDR1 SGHDT and CDR2 YYEEEE. Trimming took 4 bases from V and 1 from J, leaving 8 bases between them. CDR3 length: 13 amino acids.

The rearrangement links TRBV5-1 to TRBJ2-2, with 12 bases fitting TRBD2. The CDR3 is 16 residues long. Germline V lookup: CDR1 SGHRS, CDR2 YFSETQ. Trimming cost V 3 bases and J 7 bases; bases outside gene matches: 7. The CDR3 DNA reads as TGCGCCAGCAGCTGGAGACTAGCGGGAGAGGACGGGGAGCTGTTTTTT. This sequence encodes CASSWRLAGEDGELFF.

This chain uses TRBV7-8 with TRBJ2-1, with no clear D. Germline V gene lookup returns CDR1 SGHVS and CDR2 FQNEAQ. This CDR3 is built from 13 residues. Trimming took 5 bases from V and 5 from J, leaving 10 bases between them. CDR3 residues: CASSLPSNNEQFF. The CDR3 DNA is TGTGCCAGCAGCCTCCCCTCTAACAATGAGCAGTTCTTC.

CDR3 protein: CASSPLSSSGRARNEQFF. The DNA for the CDR3 is TGTGCCAGCAGCCCCTTAAGCTCCAGCGGGAGGGCTCGGAATGAGCAGTTCTTC. The rearrangement uses TRBV3-1 and TRBJ2-1, with 10 nucleotides matching TRBD2. CDR1 is LGHDT and CDR2 is YNNKEL in the germline V gene (reference sequence). The V gene end was trimmed by 4 bases and the J gene end by 7 bases; junction bases not matched to a gene: 16. The CDR3 consists of 18 residues.

This clonotype was observed a few times. The gene calls are TRBV11-2 and TRBJ2-3; tentative D call: TRBD2 (6 bases). V lost 4 bases, J lost 5 bases, and 28 bases lay in between. CDR1 is SGHAT and CDR2 is FQNNGV in the germline V gene. The CDR3 length is 19 residues. The CDR3 protein is CASSSPSGQRLVAKDTQYF. Written as DNA, the CDR3 is TGTGCCAGCAGCTCACCGAGCGGTCAGAGACTAGTGGCAAAAGATACGCAGTATTTT. Full variable domain (missing parts from reference TRBV11-2 and TRBJ2-3): EAGVAQSPRYKIIEKRQSVAFWCNPISGHATLYWYQQILGQGPKLLIQFQNNGVVDDSQLPKDRFSAERLKGVDSTLKIQPAKLEDSAVYLCASSSPSGQRLVAKDTQYFGPGTRLTVL.

The V call is TRBV3-1, the J call TRBJ2-7; 12 bases fit TRBD2. Germline assignment: CDR1 LGHDT and CDR2 YNNKEL (reference sequence). The CDR3 runs 15 residues. Trimming removed 3 bases from V and 5 bases from J; junction bases left unmatched: 5. The CDR3 loop reads CASSHQLAGGNEQYF. DNA of the CDR3: TGTGCCAGCAGCCATCAACTAGCGGGGGGCAACGAGCAGTACTTC.

There are a few counts of this clonotype. The chain carries TRBV10-3 and TRBJ2-3; 7 nucleotides align to TRBD1. After removal of 6 bases from V and 1 base from J, the junction contained 7 bases not matched to a gene. CDR3 size: 15 residues. CDR1 and CDR2 from the germline V gene are ENHRY and SYGVKD. CDR3 amino acids: CAIRIQGTRTDTQYF. DNA of the CDR3: TGTGCCATCAGGATACAGGGGACCCGCACAGATACGCAGTATTTT.